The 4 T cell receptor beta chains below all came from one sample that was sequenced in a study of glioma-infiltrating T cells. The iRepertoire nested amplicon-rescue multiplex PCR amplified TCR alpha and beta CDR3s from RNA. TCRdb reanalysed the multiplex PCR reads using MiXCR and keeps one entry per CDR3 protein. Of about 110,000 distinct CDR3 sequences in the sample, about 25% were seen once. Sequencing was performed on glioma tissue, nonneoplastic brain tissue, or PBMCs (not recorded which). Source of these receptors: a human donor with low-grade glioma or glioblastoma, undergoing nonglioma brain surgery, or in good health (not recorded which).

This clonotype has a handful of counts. The CDR3 reads CSVAGGAKNTEAFF. The DNA of the CDR3 is TGCAGCGTTGCGGGGGGGGCTAAGAACACTGAAGCTTTCTTT. J is TRBJ1-1 and V is TRBV29-1, with D tentatively TRBD1 (6 bases). With 4 bases removed from V and 1 base from J, the gap between germline ends came to 13 bases. CDR1 is SQVTM and CDR2 is ANQGSEA in the germline V gene. The CDR3 consists of 14 residues.

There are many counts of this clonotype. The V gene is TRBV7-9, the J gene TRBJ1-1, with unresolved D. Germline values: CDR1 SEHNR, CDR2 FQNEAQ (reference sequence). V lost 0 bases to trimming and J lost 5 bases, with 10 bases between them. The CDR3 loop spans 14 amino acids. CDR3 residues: CASSLAVRKTEAFF. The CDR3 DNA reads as TGTGCCAGCAGCTTAGCAGTGAGGAAAACTGAAGCTTTCTTT.

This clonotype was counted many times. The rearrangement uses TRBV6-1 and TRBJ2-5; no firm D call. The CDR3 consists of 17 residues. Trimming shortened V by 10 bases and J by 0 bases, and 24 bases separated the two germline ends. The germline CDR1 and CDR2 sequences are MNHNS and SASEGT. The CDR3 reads CATKESTGFSYQETQYF. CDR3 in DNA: TGTGCCACCAAAGAATCCACTGGGTTTTCGTACCAAGAGACCCAGTACTTC.

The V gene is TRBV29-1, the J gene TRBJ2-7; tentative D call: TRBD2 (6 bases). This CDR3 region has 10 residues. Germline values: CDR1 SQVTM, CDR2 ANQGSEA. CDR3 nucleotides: TGCATCGTGAGGGACTCCGAGCAGTACTTC. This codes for CIVRDSEQYF.